This T cell receptor (beta chain) was found in a study of cytomegalovirus exposure and HLA in healthy donors. V was clipped by 5 bases and J by 1 base, with 14 bases between them. The CDR3 is made up of 15 amino acids. Germline V lookup: CDR1 MNHEY, CDR2 SMNVEV (reference sequence). All the people who gave samples were healthy bone marrow donors. Researchers ran the PCR with 60 Vbeta and 13 Jbeta primers. Produced via immunoSEQ multiplex PCR; TCRdb's table is partial and in-frame only. Among around 280,000 clones listed, approximately 90% were seen once. The clonotype originates from a woman between 18 and 30 years old in good health and CMV-seronegative. Sequencing was carried out using PBMCs. This rearrangement joins TRBV27 to TRBJ1-1; tentatively, D is TRBD1 (5 bases). The CDR3 loop reads CASSPPGVGNTEAFF. DNA of the CDR3: TGTGCCAGCAGTCCCCCGGGGGTCGGGAACACTGAAGCTTTCTTT.